This T cell receptor beta chain was captured in a study of OX40 agonist ivuxolimab in advanced cancers. Peripheral blood came from all dose cohorts at three timepoints. Here immunoSEQ multiplex PCR was the method, and the copy in TCRdb shows in-frame clones only, minus some. The sample has tens of thousands of clones; approximately 89% are singletons. The V end lost 2 bases, the J end lost 7 bases, and 15 bases lay between the germline ends. The CDR3 covers 16 residues. Germline-derived CDR1 and CDR2 are MNHNS and SASEGT. The receptor was isolated from an adult with an advanced solid tumor such as melanoma, head and neck, liver or kidney cancer. This rearrangement joins TRBV6-1 to TRBJ1-6, with no clear D. The source was CD4+ or CD8+ T cells sorted from blood, collected in a trial of the OX40 agonist ivuxolimab. CDR3 nucleotides: TGTGCCAGCAGTGAACTCCCAGGTTGGAACAATTCACCCCTCCACTTT. Amino acids: CASSELPGWNNSPLHF.